What follows are 5 T cell receptor beta chains derived from one specimen sequenced in a study of T cells after yellow fever vaccination. TCRdb processed the 5' RACE reads anew with MiXCR; each CDR3 protein has one entry. The data contain about 250,000 distinct CDR3 sequences, more than 3.5% of them singletons. The sample here was PBMCs, taken 15 days after the yellow fever booster vaccination. The origin of the receptors is a man aged 18-30 years who received the YFV17D yellow fever vaccine.

This clonotype was counted a few times. The V gene is TRBV9, the J gene TRBJ1-6; D is unresolved. The V end lost 7 bases, the J end lost 7 bases, and 6 bases lay between the germline ends. Germline CDR1 and CDR2: SGDLS and YYNGEE. There are 11 residues in the CDR3. In DNA, the CDR3 is TGTGCCAGCGGGCTGAATTCACCCCTCCACTTT. This gives the protein CASGLNSPLHF.

This clonotype was detected many times. J is TRBJ2-1 and V is TRBV4-2; D is unclear. This CDR3 has 13 residues. Trimming removed 0 bases at V and 8 bases at J, with 8 bases between. Germline V CDR1 and CDR2: LGHNA, YNFKEQ. CDR3 sequence reads: CASSQDGPDEQFF. DNA of the CDR3: TGTGCCAGCAGCCAAGATGGCCCCGATGAGCAGTTCTTC.

At least ten counts were recorded for this clonotype. V is TRBV18 and J is TRBJ2-1, with D perhaps TRBD1 or TRBD2 (5 bases each). The CDR3 loop spans 17 amino acids. Germline V gene data show CDR1 as KGHSH and CDR2 as LQKENI. V was pared by 0 bases and J by 4 bases, with 16 bases between. CDR3 sequence: CASSPPSFSEGYNEQFF. CDR3 sequence (DNA): TGTGCCAGCTCACCACCGTCCTTCTCCGAGGGGTACAATGAGCAGTTCTTC.

This clonotype came up many times. This chain uses TRBV7-2 with TRBJ1-1; no clear D. The length of the CDR3 is 16 residues. V was pared by 1 base and J by 4 bases, with 16 bases between. Germline values: CDR1 SGHTA, CDR2 FQGNSA. CDR3 sequence: CASSLEGLGVRTEAFF. The CDR3 nucleotides are TGTGCCAGCAGCTTAGAGGGCTTAGGCGTCCGCACTGAAGCTTTCTTT.

The chain employs TRBV5-4 and TRBJ2-2, with no clear D. The length of the CDR3 is 14 residues. V lost 3 bases and J 1 base, leaving 7 bases between the germline ends. Germline lookup yields CDR1 SGHNT and CDR2 YYREEE (reference sequence). CDR3 nucleotides: TGTGCCAGCAGCTGGAGTTGGAACACCGGGGAGCTGTTTTTT. Encoded protein: CASSWSWNTGELFF.